The 3 T cell receptor beta chains in this list originate from one sample, sequenced in a study of blood T cell repertoires in COVID-19. Profiling relied on immunoSEQ multiplex PCR, and the TCRdb table lists in-frame clones only, not all of them. The sample includes 250,000 to 300,000 clones, around four fifths of them seen just once. Material: peripheral blood. The receptors derive from an elderly man with acute or convalescent COVID-19.

CDR3 sequence (DNA): TGTGCCAGCAGCCCGGGGGGCCGGAACGTCTACTCTGGAAACACCATATATTTT. As protein: CASSPGGRNVYSGNTIYF. The chain joins TRBV5-4 to TRBJ1-3, with D perhaps TRBD1 (6 bases). Germline V gives CDR1 SGHNT, CDR2 YYREEE (reference sequence). Deletions cut 4 bases from V and 0 bases from J, with 20 bases between. The length of the CDR3 is 18 residues.

The chain recombines TRBV5-1 with TRBJ1-1; 7 bases are shared with TRBD1. V was pared by 3 bases and J by 1 base, with 9 bases of the junction left unmatched. CDR3 length: 16 residues. Germline V lookup: CDR1 SGHRS, CDR2 YFSETQ. CDR3 in DNA: TGCGCCAGCAGCTCCCGGGGACAGCCGGGGAACACTGAAGCTTTCTTT. Encoded protein: CASSSRGQPGNTEAFF.

The chain is built from TRBV19 and TRBJ2-1; 10 bases are shared with TRBD2. Trimming cost V 1 base and J 4 bases; bases outside gene matches: 7. The germline V gene has CDR1 LNHDA and CDR2 SQIVND (reference sequence). The CDR3 is 17 residues long. The CDR3 nucleotides read TGTGCCAGTAGTATAGCAAGCGGGGGGGCCCTTTACAATGAGCAGTTCTTC. This sequence encodes CASSIASGGALYNEQFF.